This TCR beta chain was recovered during a study of T cells in localized non-small cell lung cancer (dated by TCRdb to between 2020 and 2021). Looking at the study overall: Comparing tumors with uninvolved tumor-adjacent lungs, the study looked at the T cell repertoires of a few hundred patients with early-stage NSCLC. All 236 NSCLC patients in the cohort were treatment-naive and had localized lung tumors that were resected. A mean age of approximately 66 years was recorded for the NSCLC patients, of whom 120 to 150 were male and some 99 were female.

CDR1 and CDR2, per the germline V gene, are LGHNT and FRNRAP. The CDR3 sequence holds 14 residues, the cysteine and phenylalanine included. Only the CDR3 DNA is retained, 42 bases long and in frame from the first base. V lost 7 bases and J lost 7 bases; the stretch between them is 19 bases long. The immunoSEQ Assay was used to sequence TCR beta CDR3 regions from DNA. In the original analysis: T cell density was computed as TCR beta template counts normalized to usable DNA estimated by amplifying housekeeping genes. Richness was estimated using the preseqR package, with extrapolation to 400,000 templates for PBMC samples and to 120,000 templates for tissue samples. Clonality was taken to be one minus Pielou's evenness. Tissue-enriched TCRs were identified by differential abundance testing using productive amino-acid clonotypes, minimum total count 5 and alpha 0.1. Repertoire overlap between compartments was quantified with the Jaccard Index and Morisita Overlap Index. GLIPH grouped TCR beta CDR3s together with public tetramer-defined viral CDR3s, and a viral motif had to include at least three viral sequences and also show V-gene enrichment. TCRdb's version of the immuneACCESS table is confined to in-frame rearrangements and falls short of the full clone set. An unresolved V gene accounts for under half of the shortfall where checked; the remainder is of unknown origin. That table furnishes V, J and clone size, whereas the DNA furnished D and trimming. This sample lists about 26,000 clones; about 85% were detected once. In total, the top ten clones hold about 14% of the sample.

At diagnosis, tumor, uninvolved tumor-adjacent lung and peripheral blood were collected and then preserved as a mix of FFPE and fresh-frozen material. Blood samples were analyzed as peripheral blood mononuclear cells for TCR repertoire profiling. Of note for this clone: Which antigen it targets is not known. Per-base qualities were not stored, and no clone one base away is much larger.

Overall study outcomes, separate from this receptor: Multi-region tumor sequencing was not performed, so intratumor heterogeneity could not be excluded. A median of 57 of the top 100 tumor clones were detected in paired uninvolved adjacent lung, and some 28 of these tumor clones were also found among the top 100 clones of the paired uninvolved adjacent lung. The highest T cell clonality was observed in uninvolved tumor-adjacent lung, where clonality exceeded that of tumor, suggesting that antigenic responses were more focused in uninvolved tumor-adjacent lung. Since the design was exploratory, TCR variables were selected using unadjusted p-values with no false-discovery rate correction. Longer overall survival was associated with higher blood T cell density, whereas shorter survival was associated with higher adjacent-lung clonality.

The sequence joins TRBV12-5 to TRBJ2-5, and perhaps TRBD2 as D gene, on 7 matching bases. This receptor was taken from a female donor aged 60 or older with stage II squamous cell lung carcinoma. The source was peripheral blood, collected before any cancer treatment. The CDR3 sequence is CASALPGGQGTQYF. The nucleotide sequence is TGTGCTAGTGCCCTCCCCGGGGGGCAGGGGACCCAGTACTTC.